Listed below are T cell receptor beta chains from one sample, sequenced in a study of graft-versus-host responses after intestinal transplantation. TCRdb's table, derived via immunoSEQ multiplex PCR, lists solely in-frame clones and lacks some. This sample has around 110,000 clones, with roughly nine tenths found just once. Their antigens are not known. The material was unstimulated CD4+ T cells sorted from spleen or lymph node cells, obtained before transplant. These receptors all come from a human donor who was the organ donor for an intestinal transplant. Both conserved end residues are part of each CDR3. A D gene is named only where the DNA matches it firmly. Some rows have no size entry. The others give once, few or many, or a class for an expanded clone.

D	V	size	J	CDR3	DNA
-	TRBV6-1	-	TRBJ1-2	CASGDLGYGYTF	TGTGCCAGCGGTGACTTAGGCTATGGCTACACCTTC
TRBD2	TRBV4-3	-	TRBJ2-3	CASSQGTRGSADTQYF	TGCGCCAGCAGCCAAGGGACTAGAGGGTCGGCGGATACGCAGTATTTT
TRBD1	TRBV9	-	TRBJ1-2	CASSRGQGVNYGYTF	TGTGCCAGCAGCCGAGGACAGGGGGTTAACTATGGCTACACCTTC
-	TRBV5-1	-	TRBJ2-2	CASSLAPAGTYTGELFF	TGCGCCAGCAGCTTGGCCCCGGCGGGGACCTACACCGGGGAGCTGTTTTTT
-	TRBV6-6	-	TRBJ2-7	CASRAPPRSYEQYF	TGTGCCAGCAGGGCCCCTCCACGTTCCTACGAGCAGTACTTC
-	TRBV19	-	TRBJ1-4	CASSHPSNEKLFF	TGTGCCAGTAGTCACCCCTCAAATGAAAAACTGTTTTTT
TRBD2	TRBV25-1	-	TRBJ2-7	CASSGAGGGRSSEQYF	TGTGCCAGCAGTGGGGCAGGAGGCGGGAGGTCCTCCGAGCAGTACTTC
-	TRBV7-6	-	TRBJ2-3	CASSIPDRSRNTQYF	TGTGCCAGCAGCATCCCTGACAGGTCGAGGAATACGCAGTATTTT
TRBD2	TRBV7-2	-	TRBJ2-1	CASSLVAGASEQFF	TGTGCCAGCAGCTTGGTAGCGGGAGCCAGTGAGCAGTTCTTC
TRBD2	TRBV28	once	TRBJ2-3	CASSLLAATDTQYF	TGTGCCAGCAGTTTACTAGCGGCCACAGATACGCAGTATTTT
TRBD1	TRBV7-2	-	TRBJ1-5	CASSLEGAQGQPQHF	TGTGCCAGCAGCTTAGAGGGGGCCCAGGGACAGCCCCAGCATTTT
-	TRBV9	-	TRBJ2-7	CASSEGGERYEQYF	TGTGCCAGCAGTGAAGGAGGAGAGCGATACGAGCAGTACTTC
-	TRBV19	-	TRBJ2-3	CASSISPATPDTQYF	TGTGCCAGTAGTATAAGCCCAGCAACTCCAGATACGCAGTATTTT
-	TRBV6-6	-	TRBJ2-7	CASSYSRGHFYEQYF	TGTGCCAGCAGTTACTCGAGGGGACATTTCTACGAGCAGTACTTC
TRBD1	TRBV19	-	TRBJ2-3	CASSRQGPGTQYF	TGTGCCAGTAGCCGACAGGGTCCGGGTACGCAGTATTTT
-	TRBV5-1	-	TRBJ2-2	CASSHPPGSRQQGNTGELFF	TGCGCCAGCAGCCATCCGCCAGGATCTCGACAGCAGGGTAACACCGGGGAGCTGTTTTTT
-	TRBV7-2	-	TRBJ2-1	CASSPLELYNEQFF	TGTGCCAGCAGCCCACTAGAGTTGTACAATGAGCAGTTCTTC
TRBD2	TRBV5-8	-	TRBJ2-2	CASSDPRLAGEIGELFF	TGTGCCAGCAGCGATCCGAGACTAGCGGGAGAGATCGGGGAGCTGTTTTTT